One sample yielded the 29 T cell receptor beta chains listed below, sequenced in a study of blood T cell repertoires in COVID-19. Method: immunoSEQ multiplex PCR; TCRdb's copy keeps in-frame clones and lacks some. The sample holds roughly 440,000 clones; approximately 89% are singletons and the top ten take roughly 12%. Sequencing input: peripheral blood. Receptor source: a woman between 50 and 59 years old with COVID-19, enrolled during active disease.

Turning to this clone: Germline and junction disagree at one end, which may indicate a read error. The chain uses TRBV7-6 and TRBJ1-1; D remains unclear. The CDR3 sequence is 13 residues long. Germline V lookup: CDR1 SGHVS, CDR2 FNYEAQ. The CDR3 spells CVSSSQMNTEAFF. The CDR3 DNA sequence: TGTGTCAGCAGCTCACAGATGAACACTGAAGCTTTCTTT. The entire variable domain, with the rest obtained from reference TRBV7-6 and TRBJ1-1, is as follows: GAGVSQSPRYKVTKRGQDVALRCDPISGHVSLYWYRQALGQGPEFLTYFNYEAQQDKSGLPNDRFSAERPEGSISTLTIQRTEQRDSAMYRCVSSSQMNTEAFFGQGTRLTVV.

This chain links TRBV27 with TRBJ2-7; 8 bases line up with TRBD1. V shed 6 bases, J shed 0 bases, and the junction held 10 bases outside the gene matches. The V gene's germline CDR1 is MNHEY and CDR2 SMNVEV (reference sequence). The CDR3 is 16 amino acids. CDR3 loop: CASRPPGQEFSYEQYF. DNA for the CDR3: TGTGCCAGCAGGCCCCCGGGACAGGAGTTCTCCTACGAGCAGTACTTC.

This clone has just a few counts. V usage is TRBV2 and J usage is TRBJ1-2; D is uncertain. Per the germline V gene, CDR1 is SNHLY and CDR2 is FYNNEI. Trimming left V 2 bases short and J 5 bases short, with 18 bases between. The CDR3 spans 16 residues. The CDR3 coding sequence is TGTGCCAGCAGTGAAAATCGTCCGGGGTTGGGGTATGGCTACACCTTC. Translation gives CASSENRPGLGYGYTF.

This sequence joins TRBV28 and TRBJ1-2; D gene unclear. Trimming took 8 bases from V and 2 from J, leaving 12 bases between them. The CDR3 runs 13 residues. CDR1 is MDHEN, CDR2 SYDVKM, per germline. As DNA, the CDR3 is TGTGCCAGCTCGCGGGGTTGGAACTATGGCTACACCTTC. Its protein is CASSRGWNYGYTF.

The chain recombines TRBV19 with TRBJ1-5, with 7 bases identical to TRBD1. The germline gives CDR1 LNHDA, CDR2 SQIVND (reference sequence). Unmatched junction bases numbered 15, after V lost 7 bases and J lost 9 bases. This CDR3 comprises 15 residues. DNA for the CDR3: TGTGCCAGTATCTCGACGAGACAGGGCGGATCGCCCCAGCATTTT. This translates into CASISTRQGGSPQHF. The full variable domain, completed using reference TRBV19 and TRBJ1-5, is DGGITQSPKYLFRKEGQNVTLSCEQNLNHDAMYWYRQDPGQGLRLIYYSQIVNDFQKGDIAEGYSVSREKKESFPLTVTSAQKNPTAFYLCASISTRQGGSPQHFGDGTRLSIL.

The chain links TRBV30 to TRBJ1-1; D is possibly TRBD1 (5 bases). The ends were cut back, 4 bases at V and 0 bases at J, with 9 bases in the middle. The CDR3 has 13 residues. CDR1 GTSNPN and CDR2 SVGIG come from the germline V gene (reference sequence). The CDR3 bases are TGTGCCTGGAAGGCAGGGCTGAACACTGAAGCTTTCTTT. Translating gives CAWKAGLNTEAFF.

The chain recombines TRBV7-3 with TRBJ2-7; maybe TRBD2 (6 bases). Germline CDR1 reads SGHTA; CDR2 reads FQGTGA. The CDR3 sequence is 15 residues long. V was shortened by 2 bases and J by 2 bases, with 13 bases between the two germline ends. As DNA, the CDR3 is TGTGCCAGCAGCTTAGGCGGGAACCAGGCCTACGAGCAGTACTTC. Translated: CASSLGGNQAYEQYF.

The V call is TRBV5-1, the J call TRBJ1-4; 7 bases agree with TRBD1. This CDR3 contains 16 residues. V trimming: 3 bases; J trimming: 0 bases; junction bases outside the gene matches: 5. The germline gives CDR1 SGHRS, CDR2 YFSETQ. CDR3 in DNA: TGCGCCAGCAGCTCATCAGGGGGTGCAACTAATGAAAAACTGTTTTTT. Translating gives CASSSSGGATNEKLFF.

The chain couples TRBV5-5 to TRBJ2-2; tentative D call: TRBD2 (7 bases). Germline V gene data show CDR1 as SGHKS and CDR2 as YYEKEE (reference sequence). Trimming removed 1 base at V and 2 bases at J, with 12 bases between. The CDR3 covers 16 residues. CDR3 protein: CASSLRRGPNTGELFF. The CDR3 DNA sequence: TGTGCCAGCAGCTTGCGGCGGGGGCCCAACACCGGGGAGCTGTTTTTT.

The chain recombines TRBV9 with TRBJ2-1, with a tentative D call TRBD2 (6 bases). The CDR3 loop spans 17 amino acids. With 0 bases removed from V and 6 bases from J, the gap between germline ends came to 19 bases. Germline assignment: CDR1 SGDLS and CDR2 YYNGEE. CDR3 residues: CASSVGSTGARANEQFF. CDR3 sequence (DNA): TGTGCCAGCAGCGTAGGTTCGACGGGAGCCCGGGCCAATGAGCAGTTCTTC. Supplemented by reference TRBV9 and TRBJ2-1, the full variable domain reads DSGVTQTPKHLITATGQRVTLRCSPRSGDLSVYWYQQSLDQGLQFLIQYYNGEERAKGNILERFSAQQFPDLHSELNLSSLELGDSALYFCASSVGSTGARANEQFFGPGTRLTVL.

This chain uses TRBV30 with TRBJ1-2; D may be TRBD1 (5 bases). The CDR3 spans 13 residues. Deletions cut 2 bases from V and 0 bases from J, with 7 bases between. Germline V gene lookup returns CDR1 GTSNPN and CDR2 SVGIG (reference sequence). CDR3 sequence reads: CAWSTGSNYGYTF. The CDR3 DNA sequence: TGTGCCTGGAGTACAGGCTCTAACTATGGCTACACCTTC.

Here the CDR3 DNA reads TGCGCCAGCAGCGGGGGGTCAGGTTACAATGAGCAGTTCTTC. It translates to CASSGGSGYNEQFF. The chain joins TRBV5-1 to TRBJ2-1; possible D gene TRBD2, 6 bases. V lost 4 bases to trimming and J lost 4 bases, with 12 bases between them. The CDR3 has 14 residues. Germline V gives CDR1 SGHRS, CDR2 YFSETQ.

V gene TRBV3-1 (or the pseudogene TRBV3-2) combines with J gene TRBJ2-3, with 8 bases fitting TRBD2. CDR3 length: 14 amino acids. Germline lookup yields CDR1 LGHDT and CDR2 YNNKEL (reference sequence). Trimming took 6 bases from V and 4 from J; bases not matched to a gene: 6. CDR3 loop: CASSLGLASDTQYF. In DNA form, the CDR3 reads TGTGCCAGCAGTCTCGGACTAGCCTCAGATACGCAGTATTTT.

The chain links TRBV5-6 to TRBJ2-7; possibly TRBD1 for D (6 bases). Looked up from germline, CDR1 is SGHDT and CDR2 is YYEEEE. Between the trimmed V and J ends, which lost 4 bases and 3 bases, there was a span of 17 bases. CDR3 size: 15 residues. The CDR3 DNA sequence: TGTGCCAGCAGCCCACTGACAGGTCAGGGCTACGAGCAGTACTTC. It encodes CASSPLTGQGYEQYF. Variable domain in full (rest from reference TRBV5-6 and TRBJ2-7): DAGVTQSPTHLIKTRGQQVTLRCSPKSGHDTVSWYQQALGQGPQFIFQYYEEEERQRGNFPDRFSGHQFPNYSSELNVNALLLGDSALYLCASSPLTGQGYEQYFGPGTRLTVT.

This clone was found a few times. V gene TRBV19 combines with J gene TRBJ1-2, with D unclear. CDR1 is LNHDA, CDR2 SQIVND, per germline (reference sequence). The V gene lost 7 bases and the J gene lost 3 bases, with 12 bases spanning the gap. The CDR3 sequence is 13 residues long. This CDR3 is CASTPGLDYGYTF. In nucleotides, the CDR3 is TGTGCCAGTACCCCAGGACTCGACTATGGCTACACCTTC.

V and J are TRBV3-1 (or the pseudogene TRBV3-2) and TRBJ2-7; 7 nucleotides align to TRBD1. There are 14 residues in the CDR3. V shed 4 bases and J 4 bases; nucleotides not matched to a gene: 7. Germline V gene sequence: CDR1 LGHDT, CDR2 YNNKEL (reference sequence). This CDR3 is CASSRAGGEYEQYF. CDR3 coding DNA: TGTGCCAGCAGCCGGGCAGGGGGAGAGTACGAGCAGTACTTC.

This CDR3 is CASSSSRTEAFF. CDR3 nucleotides: TGTGCCAGCAGTTCCTCGAGGACTGAAGCTTTCTTT. The rearrangement uses TRBV11-2 and TRBJ1-1; D remains unclear. The CDR3 length is 12 residues. Germline V CDR1 and CDR2: SGHAT, FQNNGV. Deletions cut 6 bases from V and 5 bases from J, with 10 bases between.

The chain uses TRBV28 and TRBJ1-5; D gene unclear. V lost 2 bases to trimming and J lost 1 base, with 15 bases between them. The CDR3 covers 17 residues. Germline lookup yields CDR1 MDHEN and CDR2 SYDVKM. For the CDR3, the DNA is TGTGCCAGCAGTTTAGCGCTGACAATAATCAGCAATCAGCCCCAGCATTTT. It encodes CASSLALTIISNQPQHF. Using reference TRBV28 and TRBJ1-5 for the parts outside the CDR3, the full variable domain is DVKVTQSSRYLVKRTGEKVFLECVQDMDHENMFWYRQDPGLGLRLIYFSYDVKMKEKGDIPEGYSVSREKKERFSLILESASTNQTSMYLCASSLALTIISNQPQHFGDGTRLSIL.

J is TRBJ2-7 and V is TRBV5-1; TRBD1 matches 7 bases. The V and J ends lost 0 bases and 3 bases, in that order; junction bases with no gene match: 9. The CDR3 loop spans 16 amino acids. CDR1 SGHRS and CDR2 YFSETQ come from the germline V gene. CDR3 residues: CASSLVGTEKIYEQYF. The CDR3 DNA reads TGCGCCAGCAGCTTGGTCGGGACAGAAAAGATCTACGAGCAGTACTTC.

The chain combines TRBV18 with TRBJ1-1; no clear D. Germline values: CDR1 KGHSH, CDR2 LQKENI. Trimming removed 4 bases at V and 1 base at J, with 19 bases between. This CDR3 has 17 amino acids. In nucleotides, the CDR3 is TGTGCCAGCTCACGGAATAGCCTTGTAGACTCGAACACTGAAGCTTTCTTT. Protein product: CASSRNSLVDSNTEAFF.

The chain is built from TRBV4-2 and TRBJ2-3; D possibly corresponds to TRBD2 (6 bases). CDR3 length: 15 residues. Trimming took off 0 bases at V and 3 bases at J, with 10 bases between the two ends. The V gene's germline CDR1 is LGHNA and CDR2 YNFKEQ. CDR3 residues: CASSQDRRGTDTQYF. In nucleotides, the CDR3 is TGTGCCAGCAGCCAAGACCGGCGGGGTACAGATACGCAGTATTTT.

This clone was seen a few times. The genes are TRBV5-1 and TRBJ2-6; weak D call: TRBD1 (5 bases). With 3 bases removed from V and 0 bases from J, the gap between germline ends came to 22 bases. The CDR3 has 20 amino acids. Per germline, CDR1 SGHRS and CDR2 YFSETQ. The CDR3 region has the DNA TGCGCCAGCAGCTCCAAAGACTTTACAGGCTCAAACTCTGGGGCCAACGTCCTGACTTTC. Protein: CASSSKDFTGSNSGANVLTF.

J is TRBJ2-5 and V is TRBV29-1; 7 bases map to TRBD1. Germline CDR1 SQVTM, CDR2 ANQGSEA. The CDR3 is 11 residues long. The V segment lost 5 bases and the J segment 4 bases; nucleotides outside the gene matches: 1. DNA of the CDR3: TGCAGCGTTAGGGGGCGAGAGACCCAGTACTTC. Residues: CSVRGRETQYF.

The chain carries TRBV5-1 and TRBJ1-1, with TRBD1 as a possible D gene (5 bases). The ends were cut back, 0 bases at V and 0 bases at J, with 9 bases in the middle. The V gene's germline CDR1 is SGHRS and CDR2 YFSETQ. The CDR3 is made up of 15 amino acids. The CDR3: CASSLGPGVNTEAFF. For the CDR3, the DNA is TGCGCCAGCAGCTTGGGTCCGGGGGTGAACACTGAAGCTTTCTTT.

The chain joins TRBV18 to TRBJ1-1; D gene unclear. Germline V lookup: CDR1 KGHSH, CDR2 LQKENI. The V end was cut by 1 base, the J end by 0 bases, with 6 bases between. CDR3 length equals 14 residues. CDR3 in DNA: TGTGCCAGCTCACCACGGGAGTTGAACACTGAAGCTTTCTTT. This codes for CASSPRELNTEAFF.

The chain recombines TRBV19 with TRBJ1-1; possibly TRBD1 for D (6 bases). The CDR3 length is 15 residues. Germline V gene lookup returns CDR1 LNHDA and CDR2 SQIVND (reference sequence). The germline V and J ends were trimmed by 5 bases and 0 bases, with 13 bases remaining between them. Here the CDR3 DNA reads TGTGCCAGTAGTTGGGACACTGCTTTGAACACTGAAGCTTTCTTT. Translated: CASSWDTALNTEAFF. The full variable domain, its missing parts supplied by reference TRBV19 and TRBJ1-1, is DGGITQSPKYLFRKEGQNVTLSCEQNLNHDAMYWYRQDPGQGLRLIYYSQIVNDFQKGDIAEGYSVSREKKESFPLTVTSAQKNPTAFYLCASSWDTALNTEAFFGQGTRLTVV.

This chain joins TRBV19 and TRBJ1-2, with TRBD1 matching 11 bases. The germline gives CDR1 LNHDA, CDR2 SQIVND (reference sequence). V trimming: 6 bases; J trimming: 6 bases; junction bases outside the gene matches: 6. The length of the CDR3 is 14 residues. The CDR3 spells CASSSWTGGDGYTF. The CDR3 region has the DNA TGTGCCAGTAGCTCATGGACAGGGGGCGATGGCTACACCTTC.

V gene TRBV12-5 combines with J gene TRBJ2-5; tentative D call: TRBD1 (6 bases). From germline, CDR1 is LGHNT and CDR2 FRNRAP. The CDR3 has 16 residues. Between the trimmed V and J ends, which lost 1 base and 1 base, there was a span of 13 bases. DNA for the CDR3: TGTGCTAGTGGTTTGGATCAGACAGGCGGCCAAGAGACCCAGTACTTC. This encodes CASGLDQTGGQETQYF. Looking up the rest from reference TRBV12-5 and TRBJ2-5 gives the full variable domain: DARVTQTPRHKVTEMGQEVTMRCQPILGHNTVFWYRQTMMQGLELLAYFRNRAPLDDSGMPKDRFSAEMPDATLATLKIQPSEPRDSAVYFCASGLDQTGGQETQYFGPGTRLLVL.

The chain is built from TRBV24-1 and TRBJ2-1; D remains unclear. Germline V gene lookup returns CDR1 KGHDR and CDR2 SFDVKD. V was trimmed by 2 bases and J by 7 bases, leaving 11 bases between them. CDR3 size: 14 residues. The CDR3 DNA reads as TGTGCCACCAGTGATTCGTGGGCAAGAAATGAGCAGTTCTTC. Amino acids: CATSDSWARNEQFF.